The entry below describes one T cell receptor (beta chain). Its target is unknown. Assay used: immunoSEQ multiplex PCR; TCRdb lists only in-frame clones, some missing. The sample has just over 90,000 clones, almost 90% seen once. The data derive from a study of identifying expanded T cells in peripheral blood. Study outcomes and limitations: Clone count variance between two-week samples rose with total template count. Around 1.2 clones differed between technical replicates, versus approximately 17 and 20 over time.

The CDR3 loop spans 20 amino acids. V was shortened by 2 bases and J by 4 bases, with 27 bases between the two germline ends. Germline CDR1 reads SGHRS; CDR2 reads YFSETQ. The source is a person aged 18 to 70 in good health. This sequence joins TRBV5-1 and TRBJ2-2; D may correspond to TRBD1 or TRBD2 (5 bases each). Source material: blood. CDR3 protein: CASSFYPRGTDRLSTGELFF. The DNA for the CDR3 is TGCGCCAGCAGCTTCTACCCCCGAGGGACGGATAGGTTGAGCACCGGGGAGCTGTTTTTT. Variable domain in full (rest from reference TRBV5-1 and TRBJ2-2): KAGVTQTPRYLIKTRGQQVTLSCSPISGHRSVSWYQQTPGQGLQFLFEYFSETQRNKGNFPGRFSGRQFSNSRSEMNVSTLELGDSALYLCASSFYPRGTDRLSTGELFFGEGSRLTVL.